The rows below give T cell receptor beta chains drawn from one sample of a study of cytomegalovirus exposure and HLA in healthy donors. Produced via immunoSEQ multiplex PCR; TCRdb's table is partial and in-frame only. The sample has 100,000 to 150,000 clones, roughly 83% seen once. The sample taken for sequencing was PBMCs. The source of these receptors is a girl aged 2-9 years in good health and CMV-seronegative. CDR3s include the opening cysteine and the closing phenylalanine or tryptophan. D genes are given only for firm matches. Not all rows give a size; the values are once, few, many and, for expanded clones, a class.

>NA|TRBV5-8|TRBD2|TRBJ2-7
TGTGCCAGCAGGGGACTAGCGGGAGTTGGGTACGAGCAGTACTTC
CASRGLAGVGYEQYF
>NA|TRBV9|TRBD2|TRBJ2-1
TGTGCCAGCACGGGACTAGCGGGAGTATCGGCCTACAATGAGCAGTTCTTC
CASTGLAGVSAYNEQFF
>NA|TRBV14|TRBD1|TRBJ2-7
TGTGCCAGCAGCCAAACGACAGGGGCCGAGCAGTACTTC
CASSQTTGAEQYF
>few|TRBV4-3|NA|TRBJ2-2
TGCGCCAGCAGCCAAGGACTCGACTACACCGGGGAGCTGTTTTTT
CASSQGLDYTGELFF
>NA|TRBV7-9|NA|TRBJ1-2
TGTGCCAGCAGCTCAAACCGGGTCTACGGGGGCTACACCTTC
CASSSNRVYGGYTF
>NA|TRBV15|TRBD1|TRBJ1-1
TGTGCCACCAGCAACGTTCAGGGGACAGTTAACACTGAAGCTTTCTTT
CATSNVQGTVNTEAFF
>NA|TRBV4-3|TRBD1|TRBJ2-3
TGCGCCAGCAGCCAAAACCTACAGGGGACAGATACGCAGTATTTT
CASSQNLQGTDTQYF
>NA|TRBV7-6|TRBD2|TRBJ2-7
TGTGCCAGCAGCTCCACACCGGGGGGGGGATTTTACGAGCAGTACTTC
CASSSTPGGGFYEQYF
>NA|TRBV11-2|TRBD2|TRBJ2-1
TGTGCCAGCAGCAAACTAGCGGGGTACAATGAGCAGTTCTTC
CASSKLAGYNEQFF
>once|TRBV7-9|NA|TRBJ2-5
TGTTCCAGCAGCTCTGTCCCGGGACAATCAATCCAAGAGACCCAGTACTTC
CSSSSVPGQSIQETQYF
>few|TRBV6-7|NA|TRBJ1-1
TGTGCCAGCAGTTACTCGCGGGCCAGAAATTTGAACACTGAAGCTTTCTTT
CASSYSRARNLNTEAFF
>NA|TRBV2|NA|TRBJ1-1
TGTGCCAGCAGCCCCGGGGACACTGAAGCTTTCTTT
CASSPGDTEAFF
>NA|TRBV4-3|TRBD2|TRBJ2-5
TGCGCCAGCAGTCGGGGGCAGCGGGGGCCCCAAGAGACCCAGTACTTC
CASSRGQRGPQETQYF
>once|TRBV9|TRBD2|TRBJ2-7
TGTGCCAGCAGCGGGCGGGGGGCCGCCTACGAGCAGTACTTC
CASSGRGAAYEQYF
>NA|TRBV7-9|NA|TRBJ1-6
TGTTCCAGCAGCTTATCTCGGGGGGCTAATTCACCCCTCCACTTT
CSSSLSRGANSPLHF
>few|TRBV19|TRBD2|TRBJ2-1
TGTGCCAGTAGTATTCGGGATAGCGGGCTTCATGAGCAGTTCTTC
CASSIRDSGLHEQFF
>once|TRBV4-1|NA|TRBJ2-7
TGCGCCAGCAGCCACCACGAGAGTGGCTACGAGCAGTACTTC
CASSHHESGYEQYF
>NA|TRBV7-9|NA|TRBJ2-1
TGTGCCAGCAGCTTAGCGGCGACATGGAATGAGCAGTTCTTC
CASSLAATWNEQFF
>NA|TRBV28|TRBD2|TRBJ2-7
TGTGCCAGCAGGAGCGGGACCTACGAGCAGTACTTC
CASRSGTYEQYF
>NA|TRBV25-1|NA|TRBJ2-5
TGTGCCAGCAGTGAATATCTGGAGACCCAGTACTTC
CASSEYLETQYF
>NA|TRBV6-1|TRBD2|TRBJ2-7
TGTGCCGGGAGGACTAGCGGGAGCCACGAGCAGTACTTC
CAGRTSGSHEQYF